Following are 32 T cell receptor beta chains from one sample sequenced in a study of CD8 T cells in ankylosing spondylitis. Via MiXCR, TCRdb re-called the 5' RACE reads, giving one row per CDR3 protein. Of around 340,000 distinct CDR3 sequences listed, around 20% are singletons. What was sequenced was blood, either unsorted or a sorted T cell fraction (not recorded which). The receptors derive from a male donor with ankylosing spondylitis or in good health (not recorded which).

J is TRBJ2-1 and V is TRBV20-1; D is unclear. V was trimmed by 3 bases and J by 0 bases, leaving 12 bases between them. The germline V gene has CDR1 DFQATT and CDR2 SNEGSKA (reference sequence). The CDR3 loop spans 15 amino acids. CDR3 nucleotide sequence: TGCAGTGCTAGTTGGTCCACCTCCTCCTACAATGAGCAGTTCTTC. This sequence encodes CSASWSTSSYNEQFF.

This clonotype was seen more than once but under ten times. This chain links TRBV12-3 or TRBV12-4 with TRBJ2-3; D not certain. V lost 2 bases and J 10 bases, leaving 25 bases between the germline ends. The CDR3 contains 17 residues. CDR3 DNA: TGTGCCAGCAGTTTACTCCGGGCTTCGGTTCCTGTCTTGGCGCAGTATTTT. Translating gives CASSLLRASVPVLAQYF.

This clonotype was counted many times. The chain carries TRBV28 and TRBJ2-5; 14 bases are a match to TRBD2. Germline values: CDR1 MDHEN, CDR2 SYDVKM. Unmatched junction bases numbered 3, after V lost 0 bases and J lost 3 bases. The CDR3 extends over 17 amino acids. The CDR3 is CASSLWTSGGAEETQYF. The DNA of the CDR3 is TGTGCCAGCAGTTTATGGACTAGCGGGGGGGCCGAAGAGACCCAGTACTTC.

V usage is TRBV3-1 and J usage is TRBJ2-5, with 9 bases that match TRBD1. CDR1 LGHDT and CDR2 YNNKEL come from the germline V gene (reference sequence). The CDR3 is 15 residues long. With V trimmed by 1 base and J by 4 bases, 4 bases remained unmatched. The CDR3 DNA reads TGTGCCAGCAGCCAAGTGGGACAGGGCGTAGAGACCCAGTACTTC. This encodes CASSQVGQGVETQYF.

There are a few counts of this clonotype. The chain has TRBV12-3 or TRBV12-4 and TRBJ2-5, with unresolved D. V lost 2 bases and J lost 4, with 11 bases in between. The CDR3 length is 14 residues. The CDR3 DNA reads as TGTGCCAGCAGTTTAAGGGTCAGCCCAGAGACCCAGTACTTC. It yields the protein CASSLRVSPETQYF.

In its sample, this clonotype was seen a few times. The V and J genes are TRBV12-3 or TRBV12-4 and TRBJ2-1; 11 positions agree with TRBD1. The CDR3 runs to 15 residues. V trimming: 6 bases; J trimming: 9 bases; junction bases outside the gene matches: 10. CDR3 in DNA: TGTGCCAGCAGGGACAGGGGGCAGGAGGTGGGTGAGCAGTTCTTC. This sequence encodes CASRDRGQEVGEQFF.

This clonotype was counted a few times. As DNA, the CDR3 is TGCGCCAGCAGCGCCCGGACTATGAGCACAGATACGCAGTATTTT. Its translation: CASSARTMSTDTQYF. The rearrangement uses TRBV5-1 and TRBJ2-3; a weak D match, TRBD2 (6 bases). From germline, CDR1 is SGHRS and CDR2 YFSETQ. The CDR3 is 15 amino acids. V dropped 4 bases and J dropped 0 bases, with 12 bases sitting between them.

This clonotype was seen only a few times. The V call is TRBV29-1, the J call TRBJ1-2; possibly TRBD1 for D (5 bases). V was trimmed by 1 base and J by 4 bases, leaving 13 bases between them. The CDR3 has 14 amino acids. The germline V gene encodes CDR1 SQVTM and CDR2 ANQGSEA. Here the CDR3 DNA reads TGCAGCGTTGAAGTGGGGCAGGGTATCTATGGCTACACCTTC. Amino acids: CSVEVGQGIYGYTF.

The DNA for the CDR3 is TGTGCCAGCAGTTTGCCCGGGACAGGGCATGGCTACACCTTC. Translation gives CASSLPGTGHGYTF. This rearrangement joins TRBV28 to TRBJ1-2; 9 positions match TRBD1. Germline V gene lookup returns CDR1 MDHEN and CDR2 SYDVKM. With 3 bases clipped from V and 6 bases from J, the junction kept 5 bases outside the gene matches. This CDR3 has 14 amino acids.

The rearrangement links TRBV29-1 to TRBJ2-1; 8 nucleotides agree with TRBD2. The CDR3 is 16 residues long. Germline V gene lookup returns CDR1 SQVTM and CDR2 ANQGSEA. The junction had 11 bases not matched to a gene; V was cut back by 4 bases and J by 3 bases. The CDR3 DNA sequence: TGCAGCGTTGGGGATGGCGGGGGGCTCGTCTACAATGAGCAGTTCTTC. It is translated as CSVGDGGGLVYNEQFF.

This chain uses TRBV12-3 or TRBV12-4 with TRBJ2-5, with 8 nucleotides matching TRBD2. The CDR3 is 14 amino acids. V shed 6 bases and J 3 bases; nucleotides not matched to a gene: 6. CDR3 bases: TGTGCCAGCAGAATAGCGGGGTCGAAAGAGACCCAGTACTTC. It yields the protein CASRIAGSKETQYF.

In this sample, this clonotype turned up a few times. The chain carries TRBV7-8 and TRBJ1-6; perhaps TRBD1 as D (6 bases). Germline CDR1 and CDR2: SGHVS and FQNEAQ. CDR3 length equals 15 residues. V was cut by 5 bases and J by 10 bases, with 18 bases left in between. The CDR3 is CASSQSTQGGSPLHF. The CDR3 DNA reads TGTGCCAGCAGCCAAAGTACACAGGGCGGGTCACCCCTCCACTTT.

The rearrangement uses TRBV7-2 and TRBJ2-2; maybe TRBD2 (5 bases). The CDR3 loop spans 13 amino acids. Germline CDR1 and CDR2: SGHTA and FQGNSA. V was shortened by 6 bases and J by 8 bases, with 13 bases between the two germline ends. CDR3 nucleotides: TGTGCCAGCAGGAGGGAAGACTGGGGGGAGCTGTTTTTT. Translating it yields CASRREDWGELFF.

The chain has TRBV13 and TRBJ1-1, with D possibly TRBD1 on 6 matching bases. Per germline, CDR1 PRHDT and CDR2 FYEKMQ (reference sequence). The CDR3 has 14 residues. V shed 4 bases and J shed 0 bases, with 9 bases lying between them. CDR3 bases: TGTGCCAGCAGCTCAGGGGTCCTGAACACTGAAGCTTTCTTT. Translation gives CASSSGVLNTEAFF.

This clonotype was counted ten times or more. The rearrangement joins TRBV6-5 to TRBJ2-7, with D maybe TRBD1 (5 bases). The germline CDR1 and CDR2 sequences are MNHEY and SVGAGI. V gave up 2 bases and J gave up 3 bases, with 11 bases separating them. The CDR3 length is 14 residues. The CDR3 here is CASSYVGRVYEQYF. The CDR3 region has the DNA TGTGCCAGCAGTTACGTGGGCAGGGTCTACGAGCAGTACTTC.

This clonotype was seen a few times. The V and J genes are TRBV28 and TRBJ2-7; D gene ambiguous. CDR3 size: 14 residues. The ends were cut back, 6 bases at V and 2 bases at J, with 14 bases in the middle. Germline CDR1 MDHEN, CDR2 SYDVKM. CDR3 loop: CASSSDGAPYEQYF. The CDR3 DNA reads as TGTGCCAGCAGCTCGGACGGAGCCCCCTACGAGCAGTACTTC.

This clonotype was found a few times. The V call is TRBV15, the J call TRBJ2-3; 7 bases are shared with TRBD1. Trimming removed 4 bases from V and 2 bases from J; junction bases left unmatched: 15. The CDR3 loop spans 18 amino acids. Germline CDR1 and CDR2: LNHNV and YYDKDF (reference sequence). Here the CDR3 reads CATSTEAPGQLHTDTQYF. The CDR3 DNA sequence: TGTGCCACCAGCACAGAGGCCCCGGGACAGCTACACACAGATACGCAGTATTTT.

The rearrangement links TRBV4-1 to TRBJ2-5; 11 bases are shared with TRBD2. The germline V gene encodes CDR1 MGHRA and CDR2 YSYEKL. V gave up 5 bases and J gave up 5 bases; unmatched junction bases: 4. The CDR3 runs 14 residues. The CDR3 region has the DNA TGCGCCAGCAGCTGGGGACTAGCGGTCGAGACCCAGTACTTC. It encodes CASSWGLAVETQYF.

This clonotype was observed a few times. V usage is TRBV29-1 and J usage is TRBJ2-7; perhaps TRBD2 as D (6 bases). The CDR3 runs to 14 residues. The ends were cut back, 3 bases at V and 2 bases at J, with 14 bases in the middle. Germline assignment: CDR1 SQVTM and CDR2 ANQGSEA. The CDR3 protein is CSVEGGGVPYEQYF. For the CDR3, the DNA is TGCAGCGTTGAGGGCGGCGGGGTACCCTACGAGCAGTACTTC.

J is TRBJ2-3 and V is TRBV7-9; D remains unclear. CDR1 SEHNR and CDR2 FQNEAQ come from the germline V gene (reference sequence). CDR3 length: 15 amino acids. The V and J ends lost 5 bases and 0 bases respectively, with 12 bases between them. CDR3 sequence (DNA): TGTGCCAGCAGCCAAGGAGTAACTAGCACAGATACGCAGTATTTT. Translated: CASSQGVTSTDTQYF. Full variable domain (missing parts from reference TRBV7-9 and TRBJ2-3): DTGVSQNPRHKITKRGQNVTFRCDPISEHNRLYWYRQTLGQGPEFLTYFQNEAQLEKSRLLSDRFSAERPKGSFSTLEIQRTEQGDSAMYLCASSQGVTSTDTQYFGPGTRLTVL.

V usage is TRBV29-1 and J usage is TRBJ2-3, with D possibly being TRBD2 (5 bases). Germline V gene sequence: CDR1 SQVTM, CDR2 ANQGSEA. The V end was cut by 1 base, the J end by 2 bases, with 16 bases between. The CDR3 is made up of 16 amino acids. For the CDR3, the DNA is TGCAGCGTTGAAGCCATTGTCAGCGGCACCACAGATACGCAGTATTTT. Translating it yields CSVEAIVSGTTDTQYF.

This chain joins TRBV12-3 or TRBV12-4 and TRBJ2-2; D may match TRBD1 or TRBD2 (5 bases each). The CDR3 runs 16 residues. V was pared by 6 bases and J by 5 bases, with 19 bases between. The CDR3 DNA is TGTGCCAGCAGGCCGGGACCCGCGTCGGGGACCGGGGAGCTGTTTTTT. Amino acid sequence: CASRPGPASGTGELFF.

This chain joins TRBV5-5 and TRBJ2-1, with D perhaps matching TRBD1 (6 bases). The CDR3 spans 14 residues. V lost 1 base and J lost 7, with 12 bases in between. Germline V lookup: CDR1 SGHKS, CDR2 YYEKEE (reference sequence). The CDR3 coding sequence is TGTGCCAGCAGCTTGTGGGGGCTAAGTAATGAGCAGTTCTTC. This gives the protein CASSLWGLSNEQFF.

The rearrangement joins TRBV29-1 to TRBJ2-7, with 8 positions matching TRBD1. The germline gives CDR1 SQVTM, CDR2 ANQGSEA. The CDR3 is 14 residues long. V lost 2 bases to trimming and J lost 6 bases; unmatched junction nucleotides: 9. CDR3 DNA: TGCAGCGTTGAATGGCGGGACAGGCCCCTCGAGCAGTACTTC. Protein product: CSVEWRDRPLEQYF.

The gene calls are TRBV27 and TRBJ2-2, with no clear D. With 5 bases removed from V and 0 bases from J, the gap between germline ends came to 10 bases. The germline CDR1 and CDR2 sequences are MNHEY and SMNVEV (reference sequence). The CDR3 totals 15 residues. Here the CDR3 reads CASSPFLANTGELFF. CDR3 in DNA: TGTGCCAGCAGTCCCTTTTTGGCGAACACCGGGGAGCTGTTTTTT.

The rearrangement links TRBV7-6 to TRBJ2-3; 10 bases line up with TRBD2. CDR1 is SGHVS and CDR2 is FNYEAQ in the germline V gene. V gave up 2 bases and J gave up 5 bases; unmatched junction bases: 13. CDR3 length: 18 amino acids. DNA of the CDR3: TGTGCCAGCAGCTTAAGTCTAGCGGGGGCATATACGGGAGATACGCAGTATTTT. Protein: CASSLSLAGAYTGDTQYF. The full variable domain, rest sourced from reference TRBV7-6 and TRBJ2-3, is GAGVSQSPRYKVTKRGQDVALRCDPISGHVSLYWYRQALGQGPEFLTYFNYEAQQDKSGLPNDRFSAERPEGSISTLTIQRTEQRDSAMYRCASSLSLAGAYTGDTQYFGPGTRLTVL.

Concerning this clonotype: Germline is not matched at one junction end, which may reflect a read error. The chain has TRBV7-8 and TRBJ2-5, with unresolved D. Germline-derived CDR1 and CDR2 are SGHVS and FQNEAQ. The CDR3 extends over 15 amino acids. CDR3 region: CASSLVPGAQETQNF. In DNA, the CDR3 is TGTGCCAGCAGCTTAGTTCCCGGCGCCCAAGAGACCCAGAACTTC.

The chain is built from TRBV15 and TRBJ2-3; a possible D gene is TRBD2 (5 bases). The V end was cut by 1 base, the J end by 2 bases, with 13 bases between. Germline V gene data show CDR1 as LNHNV and CDR2 as YYDKDF (reference sequence). The CDR3 has 16 amino acids. The CDR3: CATSRVGSGVTDTQYF. CDR3 DNA: TGTGCCACCAGCAGAGTAGGCTCCGGGGTCACAGATACGCAGTATTTT.

There are many counts of this clonotype. In nucleotides, the CDR3 is TGTGCCAGCAGAAACGTCGCCCTGGGACAGGAGCGGAAACCGGGATATGGCTACACCTTC. Its protein product is CASRNVALGQERKPGYGYTF. The chain combines TRBV6-2 or TRBV6-3 with TRBJ1-2, with 8 bases fitting TRBD1. With 6 bases clipped from V and 5 bases from J, the junction kept 26 bases outside the gene matches. The CDR3 is 20 amino acids. Looked up from germline, CDR1 is MNHEY and CDR2 is SVGEGT.

There are a few counts of this clonotype. The chain links TRBV15 to TRBJ1-4; no clear D gene. Deletions cut 1 base from V and 3 bases from J, with 12 bases between. CDR3 length: 16 residues. The germline CDR1 and CDR2 sequences are LNHNV and YYDKDF (reference sequence). The CDR3 spells CATSRARGRSNEKLFF. DNA for the CDR3: TGTGCCACCAGCAGAGCTCGAGGCAGGTCTAATGAAAAACTGTTTTTT.

This clonotype was recorded a few times. This chain connects TRBV7-8 to TRBJ1-1; 7 nucleotides match TRBD1. V was pared by 7 bases and J by 3 bases, with 17 bases of the junction left unmatched. Germline lookup yields CDR1 SGHVS and CDR2 FQNEAQ. CDR3 length: 17 amino acids. The CDR3 DNA reads TGTGCCAGCACACGTAAACAGACAGGGTGGATAGACACTGAAGCTTTCTTT. It is translated as CASTRKQTGWIDTEAFF.

This clonotype was seen a few times. CDR3 protein: CASSSQASYEQYF. DNA of the CDR3: TGTGCCAGCAGTTCGCAGGCCTCCTACGAGCAGTACTTC. J is TRBJ2-7 and V is TRBV27, with D unresolved. V was shortened by 4 bases and J by 0 bases, with 7 bases between the two germline ends. CDR1 MNHEY and CDR2 SMNVEV come from the germline V gene (reference sequence). The CDR3 is 13 residues long.